These 11 T cell receptor beta chains were sequenced from one sample in a study of T cell responses to AZD1222 COVID-19 vaccine. Assay: immunoSEQ multiplex PCR; the TCRdb copy retains only in-frame clones and omits some. The sample lists approximately 88,000 clones, roughly nine tenths seen once, with approximately 5.6% in the top ten. This material consisted of peripheral blood, taken on day 0 of AZD1222 vaccination. These receptor sequences come from an adult in good health.

This chain connects TRBV6-5 to TRBJ1-1; 7 bases match TRBD1. The ends lost 6 bases at V and 0 bases at J; junction bases unmatched: 1. The length of the CDR3 is 13 residues. Germline V gives CDR1 MNHEY, CDR2 SVGAGI. DNA for the CDR3: TGTGCCAGCAGGACAGGGATGAACACTGAAGCTTTCTTT. Translated, it gives CASRTGMNTEAFF.

The chain uses TRBV6-1 and TRBJ2-3; D perhaps matches TRBD2 (6 bases). V lost 2 bases, J lost 3 bases, and 9 bases lay in between. The CDR3 spans 14 residues. CDR1 and CDR2 (germline): MNHNS, SASEGT. For the CDR3, the DNA is TGTGCCAGCAGTGAACCGGGAGAAACAGATACGCAGTATTTT. This codes for CASSEPGETDTQYF.

This chain joins TRBV19 and TRBJ1-3; D unresolved. Trimming cost V 2 bases and J 0 bases, with 11 bases left between them. This CDR3 has 16 residues. Germline V gene data show CDR1 as LNHDA and CDR2 as SQIVND (reference sequence). CDR3: CASSIPSGSSGNTIYF. The CDR3, as DNA: TGTGCCAGTAGTATACCATCGGGGAGCTCTGGAAACACCATATATTTT.

V usage is TRBV6-5 and J usage is TRBJ1-2; 7 nucleotides agree with TRBD1. The CDR3 has 15 residues. In germline, CDR1 is MNHEY, CDR2 SVGAGI. The V segment lost 6 bases and the J segment 2 bases; nucleotides outside the gene matches: 9. The CDR3 region has the DNA TGTGCCAGCAGCGACCCGCGACAGGGAAACTATGGCTACACCTTC. Protein product: CASSDPRQGNYGYTF.

The chain has TRBV7-2 and TRBJ2-1; tentatively, D is TRBD2 (5 bases). The CDR3 sequence is 12 residues long. CDR1 SGHTA and CDR2 FQGNSA come from the germline V gene. Trimming left V 1 base short and J 9 bases short, with 7 bases between. The CDR3 bases are TGTGCCAGCAGCTTAGTAGCGCGTGAGCAGTTCTTC. This translates into CASSLVAREQFF.

The chain couples TRBV18 to TRBJ2-2; D is undetermined. The V gene lost 3 bases and the J gene lost 5 bases, with 4 bases spanning the gap. Germline V gene lookup returns CDR1 KGHSH and CDR2 LQKENI. The CDR3 is 12 amino acids. The CDR3 loop reads CASSPRTGELFF. The CDR3 DNA sequence: TGTGCCAGCTCACCTAGGACCGGGGAGCTGTTTTTT. Using reference TRBV18 and TRBJ2-2 for the parts outside the CDR3, the full variable domain is NAGVMQNPRHLVRRRGQEARLRCSPMKGHSHVYWYRQLPEEGLKFMVYLQKENIIDESGMPKERFSAEFPKEGPSILRIQQVVRGDSAAYFCASSPRTGELFFGEGSRLTVL.

This chain connects TRBV18 to TRBJ2-2, with TRBD2 identical over 11 bases. Germline CDR1 reads KGHSH; CDR2 reads LQKENI. The CDR3 totals 19 residues. Trimming removed 3 bases from V and 7 bases from J; junction bases left unmatched: 16. CDR3 region: CASSPPGNLLAGVIGELFF. CDR3 coding DNA: TGTGCCAGCTCACCTCCGGGAAACCTACTAGCGGGAGTAATCGGGGAGCTGTTTTTT.

This clone was observed a single time. This chain connects TRBV18 to TRBJ1-5, with a tentative D call TRBD1 (5 bases). The CDR3 has 16 residues. Per the germline V gene, CDR1 is KGHSH and CDR2 is LQKENI. Between the trimmed V and J ends, which lost 6 bases and 0 bases, there was a span of 15 bases. The CDR3 here is CASSREPGYSNQPQHF. CDR3 bases: TGTGCCAGCTCCAGGGAGCCAGGCTATAGCAATCAGCCCCAGCATTTT.

This clone was seen only once. The chain uses TRBV5-1 and TRBJ2-2; a weak D match, TRBD2 (5 bases). Germline V CDR1 and CDR2: SGHRS, YFSETQ. Trimming took 4 bases from V and 1 from J, leaving 8 bases between them. This CDR3 has 14 amino acids. CDR3 nucleotide sequence: TGCGCCAGCAGCCTGGAGGTGAACACCGGGGAGCTGTTTTTT. As protein: CASSLEVNTGELFF.

This chain links TRBV7-9 with TRBJ2-3; TRBD2 matches at 10 bases. Germline CDR1 SEHNR, CDR2 FQNEAQ (reference sequence). J was trimmed by 2 bases and V by 5 bases; bases with no gene match: 7. The CDR3 totals 16 residues. In DNA form, the CDR3 reads TGTGCCAGCAGCGATCCTAGCGGGAGACTCACAGATACGCAGTATTTT. The encoded protein is CASSDPSGRLTDTQYF.

The V and J genes are TRBV7-2 and TRBJ2-5; no reliable D call. CDR1 is SGHTA, CDR2 FQGNSA, per germline. The ends were cut back, 1 base at V and 5 bases at J, with 8 bases in the middle. The CDR3 runs 13 residues. The DNA for the CDR3 is TGTGCCAGCAGCTTAGTGGGAAGGGAGACCCAGTACTTC. Encoded protein: CASSLVGRETQYF.